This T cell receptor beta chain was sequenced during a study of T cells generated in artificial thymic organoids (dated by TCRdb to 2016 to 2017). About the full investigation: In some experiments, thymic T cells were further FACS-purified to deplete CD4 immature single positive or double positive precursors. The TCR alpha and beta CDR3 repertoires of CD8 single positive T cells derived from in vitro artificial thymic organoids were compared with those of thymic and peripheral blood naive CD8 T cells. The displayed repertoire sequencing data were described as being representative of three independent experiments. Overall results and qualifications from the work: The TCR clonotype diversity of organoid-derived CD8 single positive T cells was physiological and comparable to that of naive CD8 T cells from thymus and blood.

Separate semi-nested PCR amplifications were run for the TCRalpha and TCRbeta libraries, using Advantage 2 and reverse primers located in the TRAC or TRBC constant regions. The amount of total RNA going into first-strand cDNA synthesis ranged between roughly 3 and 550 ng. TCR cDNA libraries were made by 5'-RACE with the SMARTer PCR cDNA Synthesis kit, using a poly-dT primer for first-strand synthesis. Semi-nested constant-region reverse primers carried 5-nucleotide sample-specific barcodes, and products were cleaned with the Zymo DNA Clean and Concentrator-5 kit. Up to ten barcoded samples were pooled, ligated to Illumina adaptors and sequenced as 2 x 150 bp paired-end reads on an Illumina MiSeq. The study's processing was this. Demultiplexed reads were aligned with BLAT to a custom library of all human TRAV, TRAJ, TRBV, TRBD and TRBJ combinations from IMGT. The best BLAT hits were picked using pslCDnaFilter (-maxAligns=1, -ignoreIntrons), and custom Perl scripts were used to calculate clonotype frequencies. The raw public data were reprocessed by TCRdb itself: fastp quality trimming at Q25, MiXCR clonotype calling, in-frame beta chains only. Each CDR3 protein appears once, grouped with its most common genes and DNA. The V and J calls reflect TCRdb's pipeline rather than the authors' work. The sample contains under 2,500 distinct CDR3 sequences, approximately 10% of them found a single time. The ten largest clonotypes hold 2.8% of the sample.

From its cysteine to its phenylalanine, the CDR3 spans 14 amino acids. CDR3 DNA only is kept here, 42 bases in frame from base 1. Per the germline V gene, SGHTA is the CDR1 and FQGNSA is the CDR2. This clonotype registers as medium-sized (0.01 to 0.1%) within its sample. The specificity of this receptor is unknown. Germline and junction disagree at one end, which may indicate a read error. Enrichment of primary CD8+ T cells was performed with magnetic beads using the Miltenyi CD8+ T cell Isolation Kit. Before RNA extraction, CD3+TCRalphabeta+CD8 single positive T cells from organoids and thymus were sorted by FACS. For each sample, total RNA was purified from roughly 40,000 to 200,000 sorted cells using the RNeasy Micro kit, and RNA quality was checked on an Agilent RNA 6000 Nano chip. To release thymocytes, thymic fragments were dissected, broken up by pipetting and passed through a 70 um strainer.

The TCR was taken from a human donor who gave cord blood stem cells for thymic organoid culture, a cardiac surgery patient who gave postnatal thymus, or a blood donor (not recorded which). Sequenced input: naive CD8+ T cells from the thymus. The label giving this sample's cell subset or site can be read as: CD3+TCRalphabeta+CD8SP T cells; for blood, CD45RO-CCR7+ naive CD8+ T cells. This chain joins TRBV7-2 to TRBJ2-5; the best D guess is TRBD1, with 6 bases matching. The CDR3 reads CASTLGGSQETQYF. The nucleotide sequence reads TGTGCCAGCACCTTAGGGGGATCCCAAGAGACCCAGTACTTC.